Below, 5 T cell receptor beta chains from the same sample are listed, as sequenced in a study of blood T cells in healthy people across ages. Using a J-beta primer mix together with a sample-barcoded 5' primer, a second PCR was run for roughly 6 to 12 cycles. From the 5' RACE reads, TCRdb called clonotypes with MiXCR, one entry per CDR3 protein. The profile shows around 690,000 distinct CDR3 sequences, under 65% of them singletons. What was sequenced was blood. The receptors stem from a man between 60 and 75 years old in good health.

The V gene is TRBV10-3, the J gene TRBJ2-7; D is perhaps TRBD1 or TRBD2 (5 bases each). From germline, CDR1 is ENHRY and CDR2 SYGVKD. The CDR3 consists of 14 residues. The V end lost 10 bases, the J end lost 2 bases, and 18 bases lay between the germline ends. The CDR3 bases are TGTGCCAGTGCGTCCGGGACGGAGACCTACGAGCAGTACTTC. Translated, it gives CASASGTETYEQYF.

The chain links TRBV28 to TRBJ2-7; 8 positions agree with TRBD1. The last part of the DNA fits TRBJ2-5 better; the J call may be wrong. This CDR3 comprises 15 residues. Germline CDR1 and CDR2: MDHEN and SYDVKM. The CDR3 coding sequence is TGTGCCAGCAGTACCGACAGGGGCCGGGGAGAGACCCAGTACTTC. The encoded protein is CASSTDRGRGETQYF.

The V gene is TRBV4-1, the J gene TRBJ2-4; D is ambiguous. The V end lost 5 bases, the J end lost 4 bases, and 9 bases lay between the germline ends. From germline, CDR1 is MGHRA and CDR2 YSYEKL. The CDR3 runs 13 residues. The CDR3, as DNA: TGCGCCAGCAGCGCCCCTGGGAAAAACATTCAGTACTTC. It codes for CASSAPGKNIQYF.

In this sample, this clonotype turned up a few times. The chain uses TRBV5-1 and TRBJ1-5, with TRBD1 matching 8 bases. Trimming took 1 base from V and 6 from J; bases not matched to a gene: 12. The CDR3 runs 17 residues. Germline CDR1 reads SGHRS; CDR2 reads YFSETQ. This CDR3 is CASSLTAAGGLGQPQHF. In DNA form, the CDR3 reads TGCGCCAGCAGCTTGACGGCGGCAGGGGGCTTAGGTCAGCCCCAGCATTTT.

The gene calls are TRBV12-3 or TRBV12-4 and TRBJ2-7; tentatively, D is TRBD2 (5 bases). This CDR3 region has 15 residues. V was shortened by 4 bases and J by 7 bases, with 20 bases between the two germline ends. CDR3 in DNA: TGTGCCAGCAGTTCTGAGGGCCCACAGCTCGGGGAGCAGTACTTC. Translated: CASSSEGPQLGEQYF.